This passage covers 13 T cell receptor beta chains from one sample sequenced in a study of long-term antiretroviral therapy in people with HIV. Running of the v3.0 immunoSEQ assay took place at survey level. Only in-frame clones appear in the TCRdb table, and some are missing; sequencing was by immunoSEQ multiplex PCR. The table records about 21,000 clones, around 77% of them present only once. The sample in question was unsorted PBMCs, obtained less than 1.8 years before starting antiretroviral therapy. The receptor set was obtained from a woman in her thirties or forties with HIV.

The chain recombines TRBV15 with TRBJ2-1; a weak D match, TRBD1 (6 bases). Looked up from germline, CDR1 is LNHNV and CDR2 is YYDKDF (reference sequence). The CDR3 is made up of 15 amino acids. V lost 8 bases and J 8 bases, leaving 22 bases between the germline ends. CDR3 nucleotide sequence: TGTGCCACCGGAGGTGAGACTGGGACATGGGATGAGCAGTTCTTC. It codes for CATGGETGTWDEQFF.

This rearrangement joins TRBV5-5 to TRBJ2-3, with no clear D. Germline V gene lookup returns CDR1 SGHKS and CDR2 YYEKEE (reference sequence). V was cut by 1 base and J by 1 base, with 13 bases left in between. The CDR3 has 16 amino acids. CDR3 protein: CASSLRPQGGTDTQYF. CDR3 nucleotides: TGTGCCAGCAGCTTGCGACCCCAAGGAGGCACAGATACGCAGTATTTT.

This clone came up a few times. The gene calls are TRBV6-5 and TRBJ2-7; D possibly uses TRBD1 or TRBD2 (6 bases each). Per the germline V gene, CDR1 is MNHEY and CDR2 is SVGAGI. The CDR3 has 14 amino acids. V dropped 4 bases and J dropped 0 bases, with 10 bases sitting between them. The CDR3 loop reads CASSWGASSYEQYF. The CDR3 coding sequence is TGTGCCAGCAGTTGGGGGGCTAGCTCCTACGAGCAGTACTTC.

This chain links TRBV25-1 with TRBJ1-2; D ambiguous. CDR3 size: 13 residues. Trimming shortened V by 3 bases and J by 6 bases, and 11 bases separated the two germline ends. CDR1 and CDR2 from the germline V gene are MGHDK and SYGVNS. The CDR3 bases are TGTGCCAGCAGTGACGCCTGGAGTGATGGCTACACCTTC. This sequence encodes CASSDAWSDGYTF.

The chain links TRBV4-1 to TRBJ1-2, with D uncertain. CDR3 size: 17 residues. V lost 0 bases and J 2 bases, leaving 16 bases between the germline ends. The germline CDR1 and CDR2 sequences are MGHRA and YSYEKL. This chain's CDR3 is CASSQDLFGLGNYGYTF. Written as DNA, the CDR3 is TGCGCCAGCAGCCAAGATCTCTTTGGGTTAGGAAACTATGGCTACACCTTC.

The chain employs TRBV27 and TRBJ2-3; either TRBD1 or TRBD2 may supply D (5 bases each). Germline V gene lookup returns CDR1 MNHEY and CDR2 SMNVEV (reference sequence). The CDR3 has 15 residues. Trimming pared 5 bases from V and 4 bases from J, leaving 16 bases between. In DNA form, the CDR3 reads TGTGCCAGCAGTCTGAGAGGGGATCGGTCAGATACGCAGTATTTT. Translation gives CASSLRGDRSDTQYF.

The chain joins TRBV29-1 to TRBJ1-1, with 7 bases that match TRBD1. The CDR3 extends over 14 amino acids. J lost 5 bases, V lost 5 bases, and 11 bases had no gene match. Germline assignment: CDR1 SQVTM and CDR2 ANQGSEA. CDR3 DNA sequence: TGCAGCGTTATCCAGGCATCAGGGGGGACTGAAGCTTTCTTT. Translation gives CSVIQASGGTEAFF.

The genes are TRBV2 and TRBJ2-7; D is ambiguous. CDR1 is SNHLY, CDR2 FYNNEI, per germline. The CDR3 is made up of 12 amino acids. V lost 4 bases, J lost 4 bases, and 8 bases lay in between. The chain's CDR3 is CASSVGVYEQYF. The CDR3 region has the DNA TGTGCCAGCAGTGTAGGCGTTTACGAGCAGTACTTC.

The genes are TRBV29-1 and TRBJ2-2, with a weak D call TRBD1 (6 bases). There are 13 residues in the CDR3. Germline CDR1 and CDR2: SQVTM and ANQGSEA. V lost 7 bases, J lost 5 bases, and 14 bases lay in between. CDR3 sequence reads: CSAAGTRTGELFF. CDR3 bases: TGCAGCGCCGCTGGGACAAGGACCGGGGAGCTGTTTTTT.

This chain joins TRBV9 and TRBJ2-3; D perhaps matches TRBD2 (6 bases). V was trimmed by 1 base and J by 2 bases, leaving 17 bases between them. The CDR3 contains 17 residues. Germline assignment: CDR1 SGDLS and CDR2 YYNGEE. The CDR3 loop is CASSVSRGGAITDTQYF. The CDR3 nucleotides read TGTGCCAGCAGCGTATCTCGAGGCGGGGCGATCACAGATACGCAGTATTTT.

The genes are TRBV4-1 and TRBJ2-1; D may be TRBD1 or TRBD2 (6 bases each). Trimming removed 4 bases from V and 4 bases from J, with 11 bases in between. Germline CDR1 MGHRA, CDR2 YSYEKL. This CDR3 contains 14 residues. The CDR3 DNA reads TGCGCCAGCAGCCGCGGGACAACTTACAATGAGCAGTTCTTC. Its translation: CASSRGTTYNEQFF.

This chain uses TRBV7-8 with TRBJ1-4; D perhaps matches TRBD1 (5 bases). The CDR3 spans 15 residues. Germline V gene data show CDR1 as SGHVS and CDR2 as FQNEAQ. Trimming removed 1 base from V and 7 bases from J, with 13 bases in between. The DNA for the CDR3 is TGTGCCAGCAGCTTAGATTGGGGGGTATCTGAAAAACTGTTTTTT. Its translation: CASSLDWGVSEKLFF.

V is TRBV7-2 and J is TRBJ2-1; 11 nucleotides agree with TRBD2. Germline V lookup: CDR1 SGHTA, CDR2 FQGNSA. The CDR3 extends over 15 amino acids. The V segment lost 4 bases and the J segment 1 base; nucleotides outside the gene matches: 0. Written as DNA, the CDR3 is TGTGCCAGCAGCTCTAGCGGGAGGTCCTACAATGAGCAGTTCTTC. Its protein product is CASSSSGRSYNEQFF. The full variable domain, completed using reference TRBV7-2 and TRBJ2-1, is GAGVSQSPSNKVTEKGKDVELRCDPISGHTALYWYRQSLGQGLEFLIYFQGNSAPDKSGLPSDRFSAERTGGSVSTLTIQRTQQEDSAVYLCASSSSGRSYNEQFFGPGTRLTVL.